The 32 T cell receptor beta chains given below trace back to one sample, sequenced in a study of beta chain features in type 1 diabetes. Expressed TCRB transcripts were sequenced because the isolated RNA had all been reverse transcribed beforehand. The table came from immunoSEQ multiplex PCR; TCRdb's copy has only in-frame clones and leaves some out. The top ten clones hold approximately 0.035% of a sample with fewer than 500,000 clones, approximately 14% of them seen once. Sample: naive CD4+ T cells from blood. The receptors come from a man aged 25-45 years in good health.

This clone was seen only a few times. The chain uses TRBV2 and TRBJ2-5, with a weak D call TRBD2 (5 bases). V was clipped by 0 bases and J by 0 bases, with 11 bases between them. The CDR3 contains 16 residues. Germline CDR1 and CDR2: SNHLY and FYNNEI. The CDR3 protein is CASSEATGENQETQYF. The CDR3 coding sequence is TGTGCCAGCAGTGAAGCAACTGGGGAGAACCAAGAGACCCAGTACTTC.

The rearrangement uses TRBV6-6 and TRBJ2-1; D uncertain. The germline CDR1 and CDR2 sequences are MNHNY and SVGAGI (reference sequence). V was clipped by 5 bases and J by 2 bases, with 10 bases between them. The CDR3 covers 14 residues. The CDR3 nucleotides read TGTGCCAGCAGTACCCGGGCTACCTACAATGAGCAGTTCTTC. As protein: CASSTRATYNEQFF.

The CDR3 bases are TGTGCCAGCAGCGTAGCACACGGAAGTGAAGCTTTCTTT. Translated: CASSVAHGSEAFF. The V gene is TRBV9, the J gene TRBJ1-1, with unresolved D. This CDR3 region has 13 residues. Trimming pared 0 bases from V and 7 bases from J, leaving 10 bases between. CDR1 is SGDLS, CDR2 YYNGEE, per germline.

V usage is TRBV28 and J usage is TRBJ2-1, with a tentative D call TRBD1 (6 bases). The germline V gene encodes CDR1 MDHEN and CDR2 SYDVKM. Deletions cut 2 bases from V and 7 bases from J, with 15 bases between. The CDR3 totals 15 residues. The CDR3 DNA is TGTGCCAGCAGTTTACCAGGGGCCAACTGGAATGAGCAGTTCTTC. It yields the protein CASSLPGANWNEQFF.

This clone came up a few times. Other DNA sequences in this specimen translate into the identical CDR3. This chain connects TRBV30 to TRBJ2-5; TRBD1 might be the D (7 bases). Germline values: CDR1 GTSNPN, CDR2 SVGIG (reference sequence). This CDR3 has 12 amino acids. CDR3 bases: TGTGCGGCAGGGGGGCTGGCGGAGACCCAGTACTTC. Protein: CAAGGLAETQYF.

The rearrangement uses TRBV6-1 and TRBJ2-6; D uncertain. This CDR3 has 14 residues. V was pared by 4 bases and J by 1 base, with 5 bases between. Germline V gives CDR1 MNHNS, CDR2 SASEGT. The CDR3: CASSAQSGANVLTF. The CDR3 bases are TGTGCCAGCAGTGCACAATCTGGGGCCAACGTCCTGACTTTC.

This clone was observed a handful of times. The CDR3 nucleotides read TGTGCCAGCAGCCCCCCTGCGACAGCGGACTACTATGGCTACACCTTC. Translating it yields CASSPPATADYYGYTF. The chain recombines TRBV5-6 with TRBJ1-2; TRBD1 might be the D (5 bases). The CDR3 sequence is 16 residues long. Germline-derived CDR1 and CDR2 are SGHDT and YYEEEE. Trimming stripped 4 bases from V and 3 bases from J, with 19 bases between.

This chain links TRBV18 with TRBJ2-1; no definite D call. In germline, CDR1 is KGHSH, CDR2 LQKENI. The CDR3 length is 15 residues. Trimming left V 0 bases short and J 4 bases short, with 10 bases between. The CDR3 DNA reads TGTGCCAGCTCACCACCCCAGCAGCTATACAATGAGCAGTTCTTC. It is translated as CASSPPQQLYNEQFF.

In this sample, this clone turned up a few times. The chain is built from TRBV6-5 and TRBJ1-1; D not certain. The CDR3 contains 13 residues. V was pared by 5 bases and J by 5 bases, with 12 bases between. Germline-derived CDR1 and CDR2 are MNHEY and SVGAGI. The chain's CDR3 is CASSRLVWTEAFF. CDR3 DNA sequence: TGTGCCAGCAGTAGGCTGGTGTGGACTGAAGCTTTCTTT.

The CDR3 region has the DNA TGCGCCAGCAGTGAGGGGAGTTTTTGGAGCACAGATACGCAGTATTTT. This translates into CASSEGSFWSTDTQYF. The J gene is TRBJ2-3, the V gene TRBV10-2; maybe TRBD2 (5 bases). The CDR3 loop spans 16 amino acids. Trimming took 2 bases from V and 0 from J, leaving 12 bases between them. CDR1 is WSHSY and CDR2 is SAAADI in the germline V gene.

The chain links TRBV4-3 to TRBJ2-1; D is possibly TRBD2 (7 bases). The CDR3 sequence is 16 residues long. The germline CDR1 and CDR2 sequences are LGHNA and YSLEER. V gave up 0 bases and J gave up 5 bases, with 14 bases separating them. The DNA for the CDR3 is TGCGCCAGCAGCCAAGAGGGGGGGCTTGGGAACAATGAGCAGTTCTTC. It translates to CASSQEGGLGNNEQFF.

This clone occurred a few times. V gene TRBV7-9 combines with J gene TRBJ2-1; 9 positions match TRBD2. Germline lookup yields CDR1 SEHNR and CDR2 FQNEAQ (reference sequence). The CDR3 is 15 residues long. The ends lost 5 bases at V and 9 bases at J; junction bases unmatched: 11. In DNA form, the CDR3 reads TGTGCCAGCAGCCCCACAGGCGGGAGGGCCGGTGAGCAGTTCTTC. This translates into CASSPTGGRAGEQFF.

This chain connects TRBV4-2 to TRBJ2-1; D could derive from TRBD1 or TRBD2 (5 bases each). The germline gives CDR1 LGHNA, CDR2 YNFKEQ. CDR3 length: 16 amino acids. V dropped 1 base and J dropped 8 bases, with 18 bases sitting between them. Here the CDR3 DNA reads TGTGCCAGCAGCCAAGCTGAGGGGCGAGGAGGCGATGAGCAGTTCTTC. Translating it yields CASSQAEGRGGDEQFF.

The rearrangement joins TRBV30 to TRBJ2-1; 7 positions match TRBD2. Per germline, CDR1 GTSNPN and CDR2 SVGIG (reference sequence). The CDR3 has 15 amino acids. V was pared by 3 bases and J by 4 bases, with 9 bases of the junction left unmatched. DNA of the CDR3: TGTGCCTGGAGCCGGGGACTACAATCGTACAATGAGCAGTTCTTC. This codes for CAWSRGLQSYNEQFF.

This clone has just a few counts. CDR3 in DNA: TGCGCCAGCAGCCAAGACAGGCCCTCCAGGGTTGGGACTGAAGCTTTCTTT. This codes for CASSQDRPSRVGTEAFF. The chain couples TRBV4-3 to TRBJ1-1, with a weak D call TRBD1 (5 bases). Germline CDR1 and CDR2: LGHNA and YSLEER. The CDR3 runs 17 residues. Deletions cut 0 bases from V and 5 bases from J, with 19 bases between.

The gene calls are TRBV14 and TRBJ1-2; D ambiguous. The germline CDR1 and CDR2 sequences are SGHDN and FVKESK. The CDR3 loop spans 12 amino acids. The V end lost 4 bases, the J end lost 11 bases, and 14 bases lay between the germline ends. This chain's CDR3 is CASSREEGGYTF. The DNA for the CDR3 is TGTGCCAGCAGCCGAGAGGAGGGAGGGTACACCTTC.

V gene TRBV5-1 combines with J gene TRBJ2-1, with 11 nucleotides matching TRBD2. V shed 0 bases and J 9 bases; nucleotides not matched to a gene: 5. The CDR3 extends over 15 amino acids. Germline CDR1 reads SGHRS; CDR2 reads YFSETQ. The DNA of the CDR3 is TGCGCCAGCAGCTTGGATCTAGCGGGAGGAGGTGAGCAGTTCTTC. This gives the protein CASSLDLAGGGEQFF.

This clone occurred a few times. The chain is built from TRBV27 and TRBJ2-3; 7 bases match TRBD2. The CDR3 is 15 residues long. The germline CDR1 and CDR2 sequences are MNHEY and SMNVEV (reference sequence). J lost 1 base, V lost 6 bases, and 7 bases had no gene match. CDR3 nucleotides: TGTGCCAGCAGACCTCGGGGGGTACGCACAGATACGCAGTATTTT. This gives the protein CASRPRGVRTDTQYF.

The chain recombines TRBV27 with TRBJ2-2; 10 bases are a match to TRBD1. The trim removed 7 bases at V and 5 bases at J, leaving 7 bases unmatched. CDR1 MNHEY and CDR2 SMNVEV come from the germline V gene (reference sequence). The length of the CDR3 is 15 residues. The chain's CDR3 is CASNPGTGATGELFF. As DNA, the CDR3 is TGTGCCAGCAATCCGGGGACAGGGGCGACCGGGGAGCTGTTTTTT.

This clone has only a few counts. The genes are TRBV9 and TRBJ2-1; 7 bases map to TRBD2. Germline CDR1 and CDR2: SGDLS and YYNGEE. This CDR3 contains 17 residues. J lost 8 bases, V lost 0 bases, and 14 bases had no gene match. CDR3 DNA: TGTGCCAGCAGCGTAGACCCGAGCGGGGCTATCGAGGATGAGCAGTTCTTC. Translating gives CASSVDPSGAIEDEQFF.

Only a few counts were recorded for this clone. The gene calls are TRBV5-6 and TRBJ1-2, with D perhaps TRBD1 (6 bases). The germline V gene encodes CDR1 SGHDT and CDR2 YYEEEE. Trimming pared 4 bases from V and 4 bases from J, leaving 20 bases between. CDR3 length: 16 amino acids. The CDR3 sequence is CASSPSGTPSSYGYTF. Written as DNA, the CDR3 is TGTGCCAGCAGCCCCTCCGGGACACCCTCGAGCTATGGCTACACCTTC.

This clone has just a few counts. This chain joins TRBV10-3 and TRBJ2-7; 9 bases line up with TRBD1. Germline-derived CDR1 and CDR2 are ENHRY and SYGVKD. J was trimmed by 3 bases and V by 3 bases; bases with no gene match: 6. The CDR3 extends over 15 amino acids. CDR3 amino acids: CAISDPGTGYYEQYV. CDR3 nucleotides: TGTGCCATCAGTGACCCCGGGACAGGGTACTACGAGCAGTACGTC.

This clone has only a few counts. This chain connects TRBV5-6 to TRBJ1-6; no reliable D call. The CDR3 length is 15 residues. V was trimmed by 0 bases and J by 7 bases, leaving 11 bases between them. The germline V gene encodes CDR1 SGHDT and CDR2 YYEEEE. The CDR3 DNA is TGTGCCAGCAGCTTGGTGCCGGGTGGCAATTCACCCCTCCACTTT. This sequence encodes CASSLVPGGNSPLHF.

This clone turned up a few times. The rearrangement joins TRBV29-1 to TRBJ1-2; 7 bases fit TRBD1. The CDR3 extends over 10 amino acids. Germline V gene data show CDR1 as SQVTM and CDR2 as ANQGSEA. This CDR3 is CVTGAVATTF. The CDR3 DNA is TGCGTAACAGGGGCGGTGGCTACGACCTTC.

This clone has only a few counts. Other DNA sequences in the same sample also yield this CDR3. This chain uses TRBV7-2 with TRBJ2-5, with 11 bases lining up with TRBD2. With V trimmed by 6 bases and J by 5 bases, 8 bases remained unmatched. The CDR3 sequence is 15 residues long. Germline CDR1 reads SGHTA; CDR2 reads FQGNSA. CDR3 nucleotide sequence: TGTGCCAGCAGTTCCCTAGCGGGGGGTAGGGAGACCCAGTACTTC. This sequence encodes CASSSLAGGRETQYF.

The chain combines TRBV9 with TRBJ1-4, with TRBD1 matching over 7 bases. The CDR3 runs to 15 residues. The V segment lost 4 bases and the J segment 5 bases; nucleotides outside the gene matches: 8. Germline lookup yields CDR1 SGDLS and CDR2 YYNGEE. The CDR3 sequence is CASSRRDRGNEKLFF. The CDR3 coding sequence is TGTGCCAGCAGCAGACGGGACAGAGGAAATGAAAAACTGTTTTTT.

This clone was counted a few times. This sequence joins TRBV4-1 and TRBJ2-7, with D perhaps TRBD1 (6 bases). The CDR3 sequence is 14 residues long. Germline assignment: CDR1 MGHRA and CDR2 YSYEKL. V shed 4 bases and J shed 0 bases, with 10 bases lying between them. In DNA, the CDR3 is TGCGCCAGCAGCCGGACAGATAGCTCCTACGAGCAGTACTTC. Translated, it gives CASSRTDSSYEQYF.

This clone was seen more than once but under ten times. V and J are TRBV13 and TRBJ2-7; D might be TRBD1 or TRBD2, each matching 9 bases. V lost 3 bases, J lost 1 base, and 16 bases lay in between. The CDR3 extends over 16 amino acids. The germline V gene encodes CDR1 PRHDT and CDR2 FYEKMQ (reference sequence). The CDR3 spells CASSLLAGQGSYEQYF. CDR3 in DNA: TGTGCCAGCAGCTTGCTAGCGGGACAGGGTTCCTACGAGCAGTACTTC.

This clone came up a few times. The rearrangement links TRBV6-6 to TRBJ2-7; D remains ambiguous. The germline V gene encodes CDR1 MNHNY and CDR2 SVGAGI (reference sequence). This CDR3 has 13 amino acids. Deletions cut 6 bases from V and 0 bases from J, with 9 bases between. The CDR3 DNA sequence: TGTGCCAGCAGCCGAATAGGCTCCTACGAGCAGTACGTC. It encodes CASSRIGSYEQYV.

This clone was picked up a small number of times. CDR3 in DNA: TGTGCCAGCAGCCCACGGACAGGGGGCGATGAAAAACTGTTTTTT. This translates into CASSPRTGGDEKLFF. This chain joins TRBV9 and TRBJ1-4; 11 bases match TRBD1. The germline V gene encodes CDR1 SGDLS and CDR2 YYNGEE. The V gene end was trimmed by 4 bases and the J gene end by 6 bases; junction bases not matched to a gene: 5. There are 15 residues in the CDR3.

The chain combines TRBV9 with TRBJ2-3; D possibly corresponds to TRBD2 (5 bases). V dropped 0 bases and J dropped 5 bases, with 16 bases sitting between them. The germline CDR1 and CDR2 sequences are SGDLS and YYNGEE. CDR3 length: 16 residues. DNA for the CDR3: TGTGCCAGCAGCGTAGAAGCTTCTAGCTGGGGAGATACGCAGTATTTT. Its protein is CASSVEASSWGDTQYF.

V gene TRBV5-6 combines with J gene TRBJ2-4; 7 nucleotides align to TRBD2. The CDR3 is 17 residues long. CDR1 is SGHDT, CDR2 YYEEEE, per germline. J lost 6 bases, V lost 0 bases, and 12 bases had no gene match. This CDR3 is CASSLDPPGGVVNIQYF. The CDR3 DNA is TGTGCCAGCAGCTTGGACCCCCCGGGGGGAGTTGTAAACATTCAGTACTTC.